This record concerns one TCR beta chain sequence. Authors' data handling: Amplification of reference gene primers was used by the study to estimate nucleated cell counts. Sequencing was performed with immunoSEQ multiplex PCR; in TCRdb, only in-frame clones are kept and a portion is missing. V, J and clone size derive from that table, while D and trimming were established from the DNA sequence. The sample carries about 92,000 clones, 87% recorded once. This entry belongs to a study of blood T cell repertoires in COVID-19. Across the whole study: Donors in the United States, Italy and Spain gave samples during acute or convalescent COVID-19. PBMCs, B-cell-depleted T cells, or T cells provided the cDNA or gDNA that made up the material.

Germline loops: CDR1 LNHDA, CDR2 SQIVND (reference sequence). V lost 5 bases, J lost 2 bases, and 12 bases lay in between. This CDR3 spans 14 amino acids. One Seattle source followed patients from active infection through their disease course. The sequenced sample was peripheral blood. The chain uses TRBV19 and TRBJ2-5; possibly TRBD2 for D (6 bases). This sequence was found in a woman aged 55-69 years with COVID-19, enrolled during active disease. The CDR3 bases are TGTGCCAGTAGTCTCCGGGGGATGCAAGAGACCCAGTACTTC. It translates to CASSLRGMQETQYF.